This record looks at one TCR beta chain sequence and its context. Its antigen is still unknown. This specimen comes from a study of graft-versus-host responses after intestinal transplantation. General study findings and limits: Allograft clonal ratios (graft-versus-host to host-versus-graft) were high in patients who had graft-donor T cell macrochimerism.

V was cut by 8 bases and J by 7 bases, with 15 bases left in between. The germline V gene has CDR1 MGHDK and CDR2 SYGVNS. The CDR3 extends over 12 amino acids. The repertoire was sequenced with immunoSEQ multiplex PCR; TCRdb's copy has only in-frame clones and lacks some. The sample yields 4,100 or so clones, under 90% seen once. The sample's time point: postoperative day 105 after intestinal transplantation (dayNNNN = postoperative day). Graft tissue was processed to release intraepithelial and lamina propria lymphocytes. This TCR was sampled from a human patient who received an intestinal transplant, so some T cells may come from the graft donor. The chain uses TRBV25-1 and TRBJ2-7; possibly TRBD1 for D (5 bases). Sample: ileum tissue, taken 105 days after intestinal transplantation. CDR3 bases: TGTGCCAGCTCAGGGAACGGCTGGGAGCAGTACTTC. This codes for CASSGNGWEQYF.